The entry below describes one TCR beta chain. This CDR3 is built from 16 residues. Germline V gene data show CDR1 as SGHAT and CDR2 as FQNNGV. J lost 8 bases, V lost 3 bases, and 9 bases had no gene match. Clones were sequenced by immunoSEQ multiplex PCR, and TCRdb holds only the in-frame ones, with some missing. Of some 510,000 clones in the sample, over 75% are singletons; the top ten hold less than 2%. These data come from a study of blood T cell repertoires in COVID-19. This TCR was sampled from a woman aged 40 to 50 who had recovered from COVID-19. J is TRBJ1-4 and V is TRBV11-2, with 10 bases matching TRBD1. Sequenced material: PBMCs or T cells enriched from blood (not recorded which). CDR3 DNA sequence: TGTGCCAGCAGCTTTACCGTCGGGACAGGGGACGAAAAACTGTTTTTT. This codes for CASSFTVGTGDEKLFF.